This TCR beta chain comes out of a study of shared clonotypes between healthy human individuals. Assay runs were performed at deep level. Sequenced by immunoSEQ multiplex PCR; TCRdb stores in-frame clones only, minus some. The repertoire holds 600,000 to 750,000 clones, around 90% seen once, with 30% to 40% in the top ten. As concerns this clone: The antigen is not known.

V lost 4 bases and J lost 7, with 17 bases in between. The germline V gene has CDR1 MNHEY and CDR2 SMNVEV (reference sequence). The CDR3 sequence is 14 residues long. General study points: Enrolling few donors narrowed the genetic and exposure-history diversity that was represented.

This receptor was identified in a man between 18 and 35 years old in good health. Some clones in this sample may be carry-over from other donors' samples. The rearrangement links TRBV27 to TRBJ2-7; either TRBD1 or TRBD2 may fit D (5 bases each). Sequencing input: memory CD8+ T cells from PBMCs. Subset given: CD45RO+ cells pooled with CCR7-negative TemRA cells. The chain's CDR3 is CASSSNRNTGEQYF. For the CDR3, the DNA is TGTGCCAGCAGTTCAAACAGGAATACGGGGGAGCAGTACTTC.